This T cell receptor (beta chain) stems from a study of shared clonotypes between healthy human individuals. At the level of the study: Per donor, CD8 memory used one plate, CD8 naive used two, CD4 memory used three and CD4 naive used three.

CD4+ cells were split into CD45RA+ naive and CD45RA-negative memory subsets. As processed by the authors: Filtering was not the same, since immunoSEQ gave junction-only sequences without quality scores. The data were produced by immunoSEQ multiplex PCR, yet TCRdb's version contains in-frame clones alone and is incomplete. V and J calls and clone size are given by that table; D and trimming were obtained from the DNA. The repertoire holds roughly 2.5 million clones, with more than 90% as singletons. The CDR3 sequence is 14 residues long. The germline V gene encodes CDR1 SGHRS and CDR2 YFSETQ. The V gene end was trimmed by 4 bases and the J gene end by 8 bases; junction bases not matched to a gene: 10.

The chain combines TRBV5-1 with TRBJ1-2, with 8 bases aligning to TRBD1. Sequencing input: naive CD4+ T cells sorted from blood. Subset noted: CD45RA+ positively selected. This clonotype was sampled from a man aged 18 to 29 in good health. The CDR3, as DNA: TGCGCCAGCAGCGGCGGACAGGGAATGAGAGGCTACACCTTC. This encodes CASSGGQGMRGYTF.